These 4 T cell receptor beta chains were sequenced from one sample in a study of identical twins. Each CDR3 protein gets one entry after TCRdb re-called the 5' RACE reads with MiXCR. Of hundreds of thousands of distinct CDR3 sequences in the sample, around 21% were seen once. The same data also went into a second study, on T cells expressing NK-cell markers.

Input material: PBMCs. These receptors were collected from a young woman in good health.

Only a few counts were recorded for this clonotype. CDR3 DNA sequence: TGTGCCAGCAACTCTAGGAGGAGCACAGATACGCAGTATTTT. Residues: CASNSRRSTDTQYF. V is TRBV12-3 or TRBV12-4 and J is TRBJ2-3, with D perhaps TRBD2 (5 bases). The CDR3 loop spans 14 amino acids. V lost 7 bases, J lost 0 bases, and 11 bases lay in between.

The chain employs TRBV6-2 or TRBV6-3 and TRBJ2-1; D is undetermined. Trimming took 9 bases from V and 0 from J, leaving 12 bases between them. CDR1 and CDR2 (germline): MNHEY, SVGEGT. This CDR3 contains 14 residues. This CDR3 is CASYGRRSYNEQFF. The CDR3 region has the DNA TGTGCCAGTTACGGGCGGCGCTCCTACAATGAGCAGTTCTTC.

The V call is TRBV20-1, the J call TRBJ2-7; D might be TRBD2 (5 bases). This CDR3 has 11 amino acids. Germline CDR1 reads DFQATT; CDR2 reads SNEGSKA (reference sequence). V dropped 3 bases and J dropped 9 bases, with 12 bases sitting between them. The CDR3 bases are TGCAGTGCTAGCTACGAACGGGGGCAGTACTTC. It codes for CSASYERGQYF.

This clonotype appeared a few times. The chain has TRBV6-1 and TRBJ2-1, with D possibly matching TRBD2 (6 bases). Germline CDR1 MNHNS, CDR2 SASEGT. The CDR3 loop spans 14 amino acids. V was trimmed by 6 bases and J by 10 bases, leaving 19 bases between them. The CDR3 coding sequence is TGTGCCAGCAGAGAGGAGGGCCGGTTATGGGAGCAGTTCTTC. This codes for CASREEGRLWEQFF.